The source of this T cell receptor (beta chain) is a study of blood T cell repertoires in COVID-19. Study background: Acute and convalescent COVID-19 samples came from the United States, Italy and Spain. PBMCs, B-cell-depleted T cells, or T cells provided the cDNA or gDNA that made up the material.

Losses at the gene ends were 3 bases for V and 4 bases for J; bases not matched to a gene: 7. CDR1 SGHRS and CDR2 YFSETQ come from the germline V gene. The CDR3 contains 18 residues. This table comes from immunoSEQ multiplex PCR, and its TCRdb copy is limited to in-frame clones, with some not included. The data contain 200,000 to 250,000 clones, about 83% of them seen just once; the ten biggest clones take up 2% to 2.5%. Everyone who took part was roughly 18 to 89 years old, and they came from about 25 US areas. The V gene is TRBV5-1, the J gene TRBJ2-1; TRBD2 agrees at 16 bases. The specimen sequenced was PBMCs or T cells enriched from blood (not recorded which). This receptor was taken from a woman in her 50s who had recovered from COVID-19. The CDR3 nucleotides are TGCGCCAGCAGCTACGGGACTAGCGGGAGGGCCCTATACAATGAGCAGTTCTTC. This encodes CASSYGTSGRALYNEQFF.